The present T cell receptor beta chain was sequenced within a study of identical twins. The germline gives CDR1 MGHRA, CDR2 YSYEKL. V was cut by 0 bases and J by 2 bases, with 11 bases left in between. CDR3 length equals 15 residues. Using its own MiXCR run on the 5' RACE reads, TCRdb lists one record per CDR3 protein. This sample has roughly 1.6 million distinct CDR3 sequences, with 32% found just once. The sample comprised cord blood. The sequence was collected from a newborn girl in good health. The chain has TRBV4-1 and TRBJ2-7; D ambiguous. The CDR3: CASSQDDVRPYEQYF. DNA of the CDR3: TGCGCCAGCAGCCAAGATGATGTCAGACCCTACGAGCAGTACTTC.